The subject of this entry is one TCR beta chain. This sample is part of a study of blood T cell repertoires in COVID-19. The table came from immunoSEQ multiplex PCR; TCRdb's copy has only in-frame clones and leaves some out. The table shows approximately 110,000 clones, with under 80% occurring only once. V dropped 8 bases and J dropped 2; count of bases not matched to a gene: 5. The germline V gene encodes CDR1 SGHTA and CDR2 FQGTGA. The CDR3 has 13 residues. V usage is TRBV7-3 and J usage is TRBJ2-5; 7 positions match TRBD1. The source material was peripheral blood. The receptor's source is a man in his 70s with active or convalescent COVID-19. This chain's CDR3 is CASSRDRQETQYF. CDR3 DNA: TGTGCCAGCTCCCGGGACAGACAAGAGACCCAGTACTTC.